This T cell receptor (beta chain) was identified during a study of breast tumors, draining lymph nodes, adjacent tissues. Study conclusions and caveats: Data fit most tumor T cells coming from lymph node, expanding in tumor. Tumor repertoires ranked between lymph nodes and nontumor tissue in diversity, with V and J gene preferences.

TCRdb reprocessed the multiplex PCR reads via MiXCR and lists one record per CDR3 protein. The sample shows approximately 90,000 distinct CDR3 sequences, 25% to 35% of them seen only once. The lymph nodes were axillary draining lymph nodes from breast cancer patients. Germline lookup yields CDR1 SEHNR and CDR2 FQNEAQ (reference sequence). This CDR3 comprises 15 residues. With V trimmed by 3 bases and J by 4 bases, 7 bases remained unmatched. This clonotype was seen at least ten times. Its matching antigen is unknown. The TCR sequence derives from a female donor with breast cancer. Some clones in this sample may be carry-over from other donors' samples. The V call is TRBV7-9, the J call TRBJ2-5; TRBD1 matches at 8 bases. Sequenced material: axillary lymph node tissue. CDR3 in amino acids: CASSLGQERPETQYF. CDR3 coding DNA: TGTGCCAGCAGCTTGGGACAGGAGCGCCCAGAGACCCAGTACTTC.